This T cell receptor (beta chain) emerged from a study of shared clonotypes between healthy human individuals. The germline V gene has CDR1 SGDLS and CDR2 YYNGEE. The V and J ends lost 4 bases and 0 bases respectively, with 14 bases between them. This CDR3 spans 16 amino acids. Profiled with immunoSEQ multiplex PCR; TCRdb holds only in-frame clones, not every one. The table lists over a million clones, about 96% of them singletons, with approximately 1.2% in the top ten. The specimen was naive CD4+ T cells sorted from blood. Subset denoted: CD45RA+ positively selected. The chain carries TRBV9 and TRBJ1-5; maybe TRBD1 (6 bases). The receptor was derived from a young man in good health. This CDR3 reads CASSPQAGDSNQPQHF. Written as DNA, the CDR3 is TGTGCCAGCAGCCCCCAGGCAGGGGATAGCAATCAGCCCCAGCATTTT. Together with reference TRBV9 and TRBJ1-5, the CDR3 gives the full variable domain: DSGVTQTPKHLITATGQRVTLRCSPRSGDLSVYWYQQSLDQGLQFLIQYYNGEERAKGNILERFSAQQFPDLHSELNLSSLELGDSALYFCASSPQAGDSNQPQHFGDGTRLSIL.